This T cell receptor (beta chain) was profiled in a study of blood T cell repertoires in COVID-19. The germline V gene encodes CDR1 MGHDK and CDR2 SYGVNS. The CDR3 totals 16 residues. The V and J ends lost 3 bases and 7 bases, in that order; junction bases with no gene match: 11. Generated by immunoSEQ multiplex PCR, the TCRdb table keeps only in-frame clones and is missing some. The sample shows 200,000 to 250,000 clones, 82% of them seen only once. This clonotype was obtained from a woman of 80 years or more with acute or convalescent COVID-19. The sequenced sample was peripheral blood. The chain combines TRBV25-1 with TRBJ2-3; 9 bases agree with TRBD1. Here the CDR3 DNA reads TGTGCCAGCAGTGATTCCGGACAGGGGAGGGTGAATACGCAGTATTTT. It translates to CASSDSGQGRVNTQYF.